A single T cell receptor beta chain is shown here with its context. Its antigen is undetermined. The germline gene is not matched at one end of the junction; a read error may be the cause. Germline V CDR1 and CDR2: LGHDT, YNNKEL (reference sequence). The CDR3 extends over 14 amino acids. PCR was performed a second time for about 6 to 12 cycles using a sample-barcoded 5' primer and a J-beta primer mix. TCRdb reanalysed the 5' RACE reads using MiXCR and keeps one entry per CDR3 protein. The sample has roughly 1,500,000 distinct CDR3 sequences, roughly 32% seen once. The data are from a study of blood T cells in healthy people across ages. Findings of the study overall: Diversity was higher, and naive CD4+ cells more numerous, in long-lived donors than in aged donors. Across samples, TCR beta diversity tracked strongly with naive T cell percentage.

The source is a woman between 25 and 40 years old in good health. The material sequenced was blood. The chain links TRBV3-1 to TRBJ2-7; no clear D gene. The CDR3 loop is CASSQGLDSHEQYF. The CDR3 DNA sequence: TGTGCCAGCAGCCAAGGCCTAGACTCCCACGAGCAGTACTTC.